The clone carrying this T cell receptor beta chain occurred many times. The sample originates from a study of CD8 T cells in ankylosing spondylitis. One entry per CDR3 protein results from TCRdb running MiXCR on the 5' RACE reads. This table has about 36,000 distinct CDR3 sequences, roughly 9.6% appearing once. Germline V gives CDR1 MDHEN, CDR2 SYDVKM. Between the trimmed V and J ends, which lost 5 bases and 4 bases, there was a span of 9 bases. CDR3 length: 13 residues. J is TRBJ1-5 and V is TRBV28; tentative D call: TRBD1 (5 bases). The sequenced sample consisted of synovial fluid, either unsorted or a sorted T cell fraction (not recorded which). The receptor comes from a male donor with ankylosing spondylitis. The chain's CDR3 is CASSRDRNQPQHF. For the CDR3, the DNA is TGTGCCAGCAGTCGCGACAGAAATCAGCCCCAGCATTTT. The full variable domain, completed using reference TRBV28 and TRBJ1-5, is DVKVTQSSRYLVKRTGEKVFLECVQDMDHENMFWYRQDPGLGLRLIYFSYDVKMKEKGDIPEGYSVSREKKERFSLILESASTNQTSMYLCASSRDRNQPQHFGDGTRLSIL.